The 6 T cell receptor beta chains below come from one sample, sequenced in a study of human T cells and chemical hapten exposure. TCRdb processed the RACE reads anew with MiXCR; each CDR3 protein has one entry. The sample has tens of thousands of distinct CDR3 sequences, approximately 5% seen once. Indicated time point: healthy volunteer bleed at 6 weeks. Total RNA was extracted from unfractionated whole blood. Material for sequencing was whole blood. The receptor set was obtained from a human donor in good health. Some clones in this sample may be carry-over from other donors' samples.

The table lists this clonotype with many counts. The chain carries TRBV29-1 and TRBJ1-2; TRBD1 is a possible D gene (5 bases). Germline CDR1 is SQVTM and CDR2 is ANQGSEA. The CDR3 is 12 residues long. The V end lost 7 bases, the J end lost 8 bases, and 17 bases lay between the germline ends. The CDR3 here is CSATRDSGGYTF. As DNA, the CDR3 is TGCAGCGCCACCAGGGATTCGGGCGGCTACACCTTC.

The gene calls are TRBV5-1 and TRBJ1-1; 12 bases match TRBD1. The CDR3 covers 15 residues. J gave up 7 bases and V 1 base, and 5 bases lay outside the gene matches. From germline, CDR1 is SGHRS and CDR2 YFSETQ. The CDR3 nucleotides read TGCGCCAGCAGCTTGACCGGGACAGGGGGCGGTGAAGCTTTCTTT. Protein sequence: CASSLTGTGGGEAFF.

This clonotype was observed many times. The chain is built from TRBV19 and TRBJ2-5, with a weak D call TRBD1 (5 bases). Germline CDR1 LNHDA, CDR2 SQIVND (reference sequence). Trimming took off 3 bases at V and 5 bases at J, with 13 bases between the two ends. CDR3 length equals 14 residues. The DNA of the CDR3 is TGTGCCAGTAGTATCCCAGGGTCGGCGGAGACCCAGTACTTC. As protein: CASSIPGSAETQYF.

This clonotype was seen at least ten times. V and J are TRBV12-3 or TRBV12-4 and TRBJ2-3; D remains unclear. The CDR3 loop spans 13 amino acids. V lost 5 bases and J 1 base, leaving 7 bases between the germline ends. In nucleotides, the CDR3 is TGTGCCAGCAGTAGTACGGGCACAGATACGCAGTATTTT. Translating it yields CASSSTGTDTQYF.

The chain employs TRBV6-5 and TRBJ1-2; no clear D gene. Trimming pared 5 bases from V and 5 bases from J, leaving 12 bases between. The CDR3 spans 13 residues. Looked up from germline, CDR1 is MNHEY and CDR2 is SVGAGI. CDR3 region: CASSKYTGYGYTF. CDR3 DNA: TGTGCCAGCAGTAAGTACACGGGATATGGCTACACCTTC.

This clonotype was seen a handful of times. The chain joins TRBV25-1 to TRBJ1-1, with TRBD1 identical over 7 bases. The CDR3 length is 14 residues. The V and J ends lost 0 bases and 7 bases, in that order; junction bases with no gene match: 5. CDR1 is MGHDK, CDR2 SYGVNS, per germline. CDR3 in amino acids: CASSEYERQGEAFF. CDR3 DNA sequence: TGTGCCAGCAGTGAATATGAACGACAGGGTGAAGCTTTCTTT.